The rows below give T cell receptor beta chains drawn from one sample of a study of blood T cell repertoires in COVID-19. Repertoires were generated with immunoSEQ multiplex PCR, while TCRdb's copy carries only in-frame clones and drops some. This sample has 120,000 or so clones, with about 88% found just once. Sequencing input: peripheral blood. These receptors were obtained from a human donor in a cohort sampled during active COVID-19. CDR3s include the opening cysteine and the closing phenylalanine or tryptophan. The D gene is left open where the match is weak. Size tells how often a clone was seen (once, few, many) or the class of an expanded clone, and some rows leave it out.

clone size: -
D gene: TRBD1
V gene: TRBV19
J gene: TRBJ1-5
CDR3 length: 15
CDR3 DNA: TGTGCCAGTACCCCGTCCGGGACAGGGGATCAGCCCCAGCATTTT
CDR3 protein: CASTPSGTGDQPQHF

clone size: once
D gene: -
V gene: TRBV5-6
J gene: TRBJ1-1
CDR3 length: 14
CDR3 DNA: TGTGCCAGCAGCCTAGTTGGGGAGGACACTGAAGCTTTCTTT
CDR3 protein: CASSLVGEDTEAFF

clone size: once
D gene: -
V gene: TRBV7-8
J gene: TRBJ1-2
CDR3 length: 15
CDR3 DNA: TGTGCCAGCAGCTTAAGGCGGGATAACTATGATGGCTACACCTTC
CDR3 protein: CASSLRRDNYDGYTF

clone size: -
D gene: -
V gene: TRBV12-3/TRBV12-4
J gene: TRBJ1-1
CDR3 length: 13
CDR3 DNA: TGTGCCAGCAGGTTGACAGGGAACACTGAAGCTTTCTTT
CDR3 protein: CASRLTGNTEAFF

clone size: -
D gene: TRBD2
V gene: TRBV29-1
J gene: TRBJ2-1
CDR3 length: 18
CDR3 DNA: TGCAGCGTTGACGGACTAGCGGGGGGGCCGAGTTCCTACAATGAGCAGTTCTTC
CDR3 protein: CSVDGLAGGPSSYNEQFF

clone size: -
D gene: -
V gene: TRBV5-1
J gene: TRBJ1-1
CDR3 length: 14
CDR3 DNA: TGCGCCAGCAGCTTACAGGGTAGTCTCACTGAAGCTTTCTTT
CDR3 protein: CASSLQGSLTEAFF

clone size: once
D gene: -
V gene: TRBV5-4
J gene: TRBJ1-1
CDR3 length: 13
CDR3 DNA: TGTGCCAGCAGCTTGGCGGGGAGCACTGAAGCTTTCTTT
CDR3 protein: CASSLAGSTEAFF

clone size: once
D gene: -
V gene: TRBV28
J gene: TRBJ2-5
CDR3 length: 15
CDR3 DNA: TGTGCCAGCAGTTCCTCCTGGGGCAGACAAGAGACCCAGTACTTC
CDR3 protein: CASSSSWGRQETQYF

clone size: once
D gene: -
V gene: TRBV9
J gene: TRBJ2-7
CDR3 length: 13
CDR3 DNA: TGTGCCAGCAGCGTGGCGGGCGCCTACGAGCAGTACTTC
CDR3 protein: CASSVAGAYEQYF

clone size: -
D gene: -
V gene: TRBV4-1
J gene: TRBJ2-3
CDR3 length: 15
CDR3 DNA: TGCGCCAGCAGCCAATTGGGCGGGACCGCAGATACGCAGTATTTT
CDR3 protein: CASSQLGGTADTQYF

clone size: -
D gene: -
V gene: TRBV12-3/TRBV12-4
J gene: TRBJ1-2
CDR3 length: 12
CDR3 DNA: TGTGCCAGCACCCCCTCCTCCTTTGGCTACACCTTC
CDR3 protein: CASTPSSFGYTF

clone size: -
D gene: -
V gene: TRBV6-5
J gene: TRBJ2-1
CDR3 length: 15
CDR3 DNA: TGTGCCAGCGAGATTACCCGGAGCTCCTACAATGAGCAGTTCTTC
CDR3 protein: CASEITRSSYNEQFF

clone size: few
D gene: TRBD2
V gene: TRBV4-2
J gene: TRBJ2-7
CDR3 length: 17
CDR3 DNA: TGTGCCAGCAGCCAAGAACCCCTAGCGGACCTTTCCTACGAGCAGTACTTC
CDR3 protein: CASSQEPLADLSYEQYF

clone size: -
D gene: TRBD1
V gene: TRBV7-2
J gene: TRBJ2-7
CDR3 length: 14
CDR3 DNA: TGTGCCAGCAGCCCGACCAGGGGGCCCTACGAGCAGTACTTC
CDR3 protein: CASSPTRGPYEQYF

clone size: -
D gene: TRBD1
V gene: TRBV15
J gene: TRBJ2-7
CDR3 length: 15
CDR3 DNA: TGTGCCACCAGCAGAGAGGGGACAGGGACCTACGAGCAGTACTTC
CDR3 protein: CATSREGTGTYEQYF

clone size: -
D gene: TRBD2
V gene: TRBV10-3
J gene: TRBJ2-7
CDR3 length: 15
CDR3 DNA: TGTGCCACCGGGGCCCTAGCGGGAGCCAACTACGAGCAGTACTTC
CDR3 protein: CATGALAGANYEQYF

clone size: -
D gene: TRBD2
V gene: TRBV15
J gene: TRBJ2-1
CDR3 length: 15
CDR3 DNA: TGTGCCACCAGCAGAGGGGGGACTAGGAACAATGAGCAGTTCTTC
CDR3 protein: CATSRGGTRNNEQFF

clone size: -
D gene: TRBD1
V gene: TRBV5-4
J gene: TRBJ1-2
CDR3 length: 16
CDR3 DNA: TGTGCCAGCAGCTCACCCGGGGACAGGGGAGAACATGGCTACACCTTC
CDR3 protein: CASSSPGDRGEHGYTF

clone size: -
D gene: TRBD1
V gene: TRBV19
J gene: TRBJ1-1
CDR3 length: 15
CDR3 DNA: TGTGCCAGTAGCGGGAACAGGGGGAGGAACACTGAAGCTTTCTTT
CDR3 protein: CASSGNRGRNTEAFF

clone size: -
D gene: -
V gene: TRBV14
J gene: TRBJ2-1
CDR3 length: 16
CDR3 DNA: TGTGCCAGCAGCCGAATGAGGCTAGCCGATTACAATGAGCAGTTCTTC
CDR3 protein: CASSRMRLADYNEQFF

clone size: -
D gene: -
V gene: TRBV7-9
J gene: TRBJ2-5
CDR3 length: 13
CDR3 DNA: TGTGCCAGCATGGCCAGGGGTTACGAGACCCAGTACTTC
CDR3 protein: CASMARGYETQYF

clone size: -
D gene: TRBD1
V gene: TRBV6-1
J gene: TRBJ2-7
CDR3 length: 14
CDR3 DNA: TGTGCCAGCAGTGAAGGAGGACAGGCTCTAACGGGGTACTTC
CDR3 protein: CASSEGGQALTGYF

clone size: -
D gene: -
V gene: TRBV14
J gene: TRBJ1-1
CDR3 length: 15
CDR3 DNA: TGTGCCAGCAGCCAGACCGGACTGGGAGGCACTGAAGCTTTCTTT
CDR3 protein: CASSQTGLGGTEAFF

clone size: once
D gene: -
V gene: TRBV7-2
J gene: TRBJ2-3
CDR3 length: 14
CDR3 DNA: TGTGCCAGCGGTGGGGGACTTAGCACAGATACGCAGTATTTT
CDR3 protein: CASGGGLSTDTQYF

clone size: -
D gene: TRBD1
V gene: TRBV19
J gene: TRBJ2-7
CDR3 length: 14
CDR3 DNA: TGTGCCAGTAGCAACCGGGACAGGGGCCTCGAGCAGTACTTC
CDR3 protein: CASSNRDRGLEQYF

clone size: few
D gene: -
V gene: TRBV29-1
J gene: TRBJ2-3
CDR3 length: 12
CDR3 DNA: TGCAGCGCCAGGACAGGCACAGATACGCAGTATTTT
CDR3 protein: CSARTGTDTQYF

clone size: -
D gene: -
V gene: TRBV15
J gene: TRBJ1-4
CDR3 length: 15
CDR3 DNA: TGTGCCACCAGCGACCGGGACATACTTAATGAAAAACTGTTTTTT
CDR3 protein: CATSDRDILNEKLFF

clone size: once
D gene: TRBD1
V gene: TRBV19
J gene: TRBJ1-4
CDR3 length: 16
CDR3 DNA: TGTGCCAGTAGTGTGGTACGGACAGGGGGTAATGAAAAACTGTTTTTT
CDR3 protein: CASSVVRTGGNEKLFF

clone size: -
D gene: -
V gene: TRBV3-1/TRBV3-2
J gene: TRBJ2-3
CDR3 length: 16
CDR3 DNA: TGTGCCAGCAGCCAAGAGGAGGGGGCGAACACAGATACGCAGTATTTT
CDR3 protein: CASSQEEGANTDTQYF

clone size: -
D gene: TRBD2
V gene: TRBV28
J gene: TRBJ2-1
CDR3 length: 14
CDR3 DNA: TGTGCCAGCAGGGTGACTAGCGGGAGCTATGAGCAGTTCTTC
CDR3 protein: CASRVTSGSYEQFF

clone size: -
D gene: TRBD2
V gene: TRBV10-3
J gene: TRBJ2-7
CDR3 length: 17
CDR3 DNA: TGTGCCATCAGTGAGTCGAGCACTAGCGGAACCTTATACGAGCAGTACTTC
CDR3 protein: CAISESSTSGTLYEQYF

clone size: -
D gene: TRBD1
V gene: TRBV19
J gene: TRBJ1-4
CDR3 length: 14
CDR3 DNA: TGTGCCAGTATGACAGGGGAGGCCTCGGAAAAACTGTTTTTT
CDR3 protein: CASMTGEASEKLFF